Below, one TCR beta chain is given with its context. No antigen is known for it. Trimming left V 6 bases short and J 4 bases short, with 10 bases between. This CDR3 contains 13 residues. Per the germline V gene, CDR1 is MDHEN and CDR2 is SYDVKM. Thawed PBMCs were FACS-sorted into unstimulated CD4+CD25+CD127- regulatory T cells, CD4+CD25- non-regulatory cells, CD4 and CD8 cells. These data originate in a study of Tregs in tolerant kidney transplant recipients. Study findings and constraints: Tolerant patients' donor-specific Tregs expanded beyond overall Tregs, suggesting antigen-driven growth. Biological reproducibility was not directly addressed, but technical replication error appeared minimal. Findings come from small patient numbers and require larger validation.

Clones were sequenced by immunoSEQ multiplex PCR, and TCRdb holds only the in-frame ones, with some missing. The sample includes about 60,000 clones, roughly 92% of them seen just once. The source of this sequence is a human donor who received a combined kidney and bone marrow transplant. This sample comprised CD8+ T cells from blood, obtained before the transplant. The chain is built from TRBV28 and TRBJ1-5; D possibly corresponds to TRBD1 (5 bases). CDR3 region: CASRGRGNQPQHF. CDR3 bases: TGTGCCAGCAGGGGGCGGGGTAATCAGCCCCAGCATTTT.